Below, 4 T cell receptor beta chains from the same sample are listed, as sequenced in a study of T cells in women clearing cervical HPV infection. Clones were sequenced by immunoSEQ multiplex PCR, and TCRdb holds only the in-frame ones, with some missing. Reported are roughly 18,000 clones; the ten largest clones contain roughly an eighth. The sample was blood buffy coat. The receptors here all came from a woman aged 18 to 75 with a cervical HPV16 infection that either progressed to CIN3+ or cleared (not recorded which).

Worth noting for this clone: The sequenced fragment ends 3 residues before the CDR3 boundary, so the rest is inferred from the germline J gene. The chain couples TRBV11-2 to TRBJ2-5, with 9 nucleotides matching TRBD2. This CDR3 has 15 amino acids. Germline values: CDR1 SGHAT, CDR2 FQNNGV. Germline trimming cut 4 bases from V and 4 bases from J; bases unmatched to any gene: 7. CDR3 protein: CASSSLAGGRETQYF. CDR3 DNA (partial): TGTGCCAGCAGCTCCCTTGCGGGGGGGCGAGAGACC.

A word on this clone: The read falls 3 residues short of the CDR3 end, and the missing part is taken from the germline J gene. The chain carries TRBV19 and TRBJ2-1; 9 bases map to TRBD1. Trimming removed 1 base from V and 6 bases from J; junction bases left unmatched: 10. The CDR3 extends over 17 amino acids. Germline CDR1 reads LNHDA; CDR2 reads SQIVND (reference sequence). CDR3 DNA, as far as it was read: TGTGCCAGTAGTATAGCACCCGGGACAGGGATTCCCAATGAG. Translation gives CASSIAPGTGIPNE. The entire CDR3 sequence reads CASSIAPGTGIPNEQFF. The complete variable domain, with remaining parts taken from reference TRBV19 and TRBJ2-1, reads DGGITQSPKYLFRKEGQNVTLSCEQNLNHDAMYWYRQDPGQGLRLIYYSQIVNDFQKGDIAEGYSVSREKKESFPLTVTSAQKNPTAFYLCASSIAPGTGIPNEQFFGPGTRLTVL.

Note on this clone: The read comes to an end 3 residues before the CDR3 does, leaving the germline J gene to fill in the end. The V call is TRBV20-1, the J call TRBJ2-3; 9 bases agree with TRBD2. Germline V gene sequence: CDR1 DFQATT, CDR2 SNEGSKA (reference sequence). The length of the CDR3 is 15 residues. The V gene end was trimmed by 7 bases and the J gene end by 1 base; junction bases not matched to a gene: 9. The CDR3 region is CSVGGQREGTDTQYF. CDR3 bases read: TGCAGTGTGGGTGGGCAGCGGGAGGGCACAGATACG.

On this clone: The DNA ends 3 residues before the CDR3 does, and the rest of the CDR3 is filled in from the germline J gene. The chain carries TRBV30 and TRBJ1-4; 12 nucleotides align to TRBD1. Trimming removed 0 bases from V and 6 bases from J; junction bases left unmatched: 11. The CDR3 is made up of 18 amino acids. Germline loops: CDR1 GTSNPN, CDR2 SVGIG (reference sequence). The sequenced part of the CDR3 DNA is TGTGCCTGGAGTGTATTCTTCGGGACAGGGGGCTTTGATGAAAAA. This sequence encodes CAWSVFFGTGGFDEK. From start to end, the CDR3 is CAWSVFFGTGGFDEKLFF.